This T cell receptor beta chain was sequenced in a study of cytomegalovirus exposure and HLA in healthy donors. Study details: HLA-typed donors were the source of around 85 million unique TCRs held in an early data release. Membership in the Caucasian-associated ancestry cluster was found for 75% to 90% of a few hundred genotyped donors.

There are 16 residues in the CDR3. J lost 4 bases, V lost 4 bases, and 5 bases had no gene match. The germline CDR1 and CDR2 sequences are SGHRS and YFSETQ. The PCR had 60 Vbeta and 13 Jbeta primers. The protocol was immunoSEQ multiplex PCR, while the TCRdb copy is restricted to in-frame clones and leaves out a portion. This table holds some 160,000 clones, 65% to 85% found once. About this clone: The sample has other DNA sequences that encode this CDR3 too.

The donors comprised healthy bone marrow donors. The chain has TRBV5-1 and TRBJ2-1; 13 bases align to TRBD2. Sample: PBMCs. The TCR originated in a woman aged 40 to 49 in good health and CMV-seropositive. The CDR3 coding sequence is TGCGCCAGCAGCCCATCGGGACTAGCGGGGTACAATGAGCAGTTCTTC. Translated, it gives CASSPSGLAGYNEQFF.